Listed below are T cell receptor beta chains from one sample, sequenced in a study of CD8+ T cells in alopecia areata. TCRdb keeps only in-frame clones here, not all; method: immunoSEQ multiplex PCR. Of 200,000 to 250,000 clones listed, approximately 57% are singletons. The material was CD4+ T cells sorted from blood, obtained at week 4, from a patient treated with tofacitinib. The origin of the receptors is a human donor with alopecia areata. Each CDR3 is given with its conserved first and last residue. D genes are given only for firm matches. Not all rows give a size; the values are once, few, many and, for expanded clones, a class.

-	TRBV18	TRBJ1-1	-	CASSPSGDTEAFF	TGTGCCAGCTCACCCAGTGGGGACACTGAAGCTTTCTTT
-	TRBV6-5	TRBJ2-3	-	CASSYSPTSTDTQYF	TGTGCCAGCAGTTACTCACCGACTAGCACAGATACGCAGTATTTT
-	TRBV29-1	TRBJ1-1	-	CSVEGGRTEAFF	TGCAGCGTTGAAGGGGGACGGACTGAAGCTTTCTTT
-	TRBV5-1	TRBJ2-5	-	CASSLAGLGSQETQYF	TGCGCCAGCAGCTTGGCCGGGCTAGGGTCACAAGAGACCCAGTACTTC
TRBD1	TRBV13	TRBJ1-1	-	CASSSGTANTEAFF	TGTGCCAGCAGCTCCGGGACAGCCAACACTGAAGCTTTCTTT
TRBD2	TRBV7-9	TRBJ2-3	few	CASSSSRTGGAQYF	TGTGCCAGCAGCTCTTCCCGCACGGGGGGGGCACAGTATTTT
-	TRBV2	TRBJ1-5	-	CASSLDWGSNQPQHF	TGTGCCAGCAGTTTGGATTGGGGCAGCAATCAGCCCCAGCATTTT
TRBD1	TRBV25-1	TRBJ2-1	few	CARRDPTGEPYNEQFF	TGTGCCCGCCGCGATCCGACAGGGGAACCCTACAATGAGCAGTTCTTC
-	TRBV10-3	TRBJ2-5	-	CAISPLRRETQYF	TGTGCCATCAGTCCACTTCGGCGGGAAACCCAGTACTTC
-	TRBV29-1	TRBJ1-4	-	CSVGPTGSGLFF	TGCAGCGTTGGTCCGACAGGAAGTGGACTGTTTTTT
-	TRBV4-2	TRBJ2-6	-	CASSQDLRGSGANVLTF	TGTGCCAGCAGCCAAGATCTTCGGGGCTCTGGGGCCAACGTCCTGACTTTC
TRBD1	TRBV27	TRBJ2-2	-	CASSPDWTGIELFF	TGTGCCAGCAGTCCGGATTGGACAGGGATTGAGCTGTTTTTT
TRBD2	TRBV29-1	TRBJ2-1	-	CSARGGGHNEQFF	TGCAGCGCCCGGGGCGGGGGGCACAATGAGCAGTTCTTC
-	TRBV5-1	TRBJ1-1	-	CASSANSNTEAFF	TGCGCCAGCAGCGCAAACTCGAACACTGAAGCTTTCTTT
-	TRBV29-1	TRBJ2-7	few	CSVVSSYEQYF	TGCAGCGTTGTCAGCTCCTACGAGCAGTACTTC
-	TRBV14	TRBJ1-6	few	CASRRDGNSPLHF	TGTGCCAGCAGACGGGACGGAAATTCACCCCTCCACTTT
-	TRBV9	TRBJ2-3	once	CASSVSPLARDTQYF	TGTGCCAGCAGCGTTTCCCCGCTAGCACGGGATACGCAGTATTTT
TRBD2	TRBV27	TRBJ2-3	-	CASSLGLAGGLPDTQYF	TGTGCCAGCAGTTTAGGACTAGCGGGGGGGCTGCCAGATACGCAGTATTTT
-	TRBV7-2	TRBJ1-6	-	CASSPRTINSPLHF	TGTGCCAGCAGCCCCCGGACCATTAATTCACCCCTCCACTTT
-	TRBV29-1	TRBJ2-1	-	CSVEGGGQFRFF	TGCAGCGTTGAAGGAGGAGGCCAATTTAGGTTCTTC
-	TRBV2	TRBJ1-2	-	CASSVGEANYGYTF	TGTGCCAGCAGTGTCGGGGAAGCTAACTATGGCTACACCTTC
-	TRBV28	TRBJ2-7	-	CASSSAPARPVVYEQYF	TGTGCCAGCAGCTCCGCCCCCGCACGACCCGTCGTCTACGAGCAGTACTTC
-	TRBV10-3	TRBJ2-6	-	CAISEKDSPSGANVLTF	TGTGCCATCAGTGAAAAAGACAGCCCCTCTGGGGCCAACGTCCTGACTTTC
-	TRBV14	TRBJ2-5	-	CASSQELGAETQYF	TGTGCCAGCAGCCAAGAACTGGGGGCGGAGACCCAGTACTTC
TRBD1	TRBV29-1	TRBJ2-7	-	CSVEDGGQGAYEQYF	TGCAGCGTTGAAGATGGCGGACAGGGGGCCTACGAGCAGTACTTC
TRBD2	TRBV11-3	TRBJ2-3	-	CASSPRGSGVPSTDTQYF	TGTGCCAGCAGCCCCCGGGGTAGCGGGGTTCCTAGCACAGATACGCAGTATTTT
-	TRBV29-1	TRBJ2-3	few	CSAQQELRRVDTQYF	TGCAGCGCTCAACAAGAGTTGAGACGAGTAGATACGCAGTATTTT
-	TRBV27	TRBJ2-5	-	CASSLSGRGQETQYF	TGTGCCAGCAGTTTATCGGGGCGCGGACAAGAGACCCAGTACTTC